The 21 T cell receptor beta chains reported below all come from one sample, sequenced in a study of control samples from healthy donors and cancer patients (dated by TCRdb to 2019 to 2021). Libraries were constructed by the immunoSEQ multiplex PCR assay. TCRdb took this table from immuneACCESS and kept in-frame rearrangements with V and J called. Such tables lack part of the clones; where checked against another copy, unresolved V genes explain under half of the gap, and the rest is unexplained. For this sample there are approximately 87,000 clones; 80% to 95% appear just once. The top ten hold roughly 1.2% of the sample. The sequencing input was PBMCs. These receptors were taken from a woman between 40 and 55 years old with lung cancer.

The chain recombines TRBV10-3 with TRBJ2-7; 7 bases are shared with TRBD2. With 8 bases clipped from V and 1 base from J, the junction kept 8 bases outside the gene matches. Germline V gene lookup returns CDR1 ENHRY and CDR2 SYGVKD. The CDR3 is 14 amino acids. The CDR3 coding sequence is TGTGCCATCCCTCGGGGGACTAATTCCTACGAGCAGTACTTC. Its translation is CAIPRGTNSYEQYF.

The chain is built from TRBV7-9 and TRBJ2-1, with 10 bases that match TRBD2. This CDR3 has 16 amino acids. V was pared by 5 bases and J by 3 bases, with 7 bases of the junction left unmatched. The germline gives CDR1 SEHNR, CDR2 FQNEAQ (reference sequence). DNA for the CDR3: TGTGCCAGCAGCATAAGCCTAGCGGGGGACTACAATGAGCAGTTCTTC. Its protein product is CASSISLAGDYNEQFF.

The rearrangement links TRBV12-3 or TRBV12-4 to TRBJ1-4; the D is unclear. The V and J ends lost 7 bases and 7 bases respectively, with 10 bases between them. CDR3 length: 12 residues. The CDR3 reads CASNSAGEKLFF. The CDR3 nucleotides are TGTGCCAGCAACTCGGCAGGTGAAAAACTGTTTTTT.

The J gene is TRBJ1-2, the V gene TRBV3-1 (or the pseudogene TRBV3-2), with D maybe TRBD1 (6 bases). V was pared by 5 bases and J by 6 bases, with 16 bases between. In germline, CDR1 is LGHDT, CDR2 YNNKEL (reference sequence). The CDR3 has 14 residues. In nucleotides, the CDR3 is TGTGCCAGCAGCTGGGACACGGATGAGGATGGCTACACCTTC. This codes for CASSWDTDEDGYTF.

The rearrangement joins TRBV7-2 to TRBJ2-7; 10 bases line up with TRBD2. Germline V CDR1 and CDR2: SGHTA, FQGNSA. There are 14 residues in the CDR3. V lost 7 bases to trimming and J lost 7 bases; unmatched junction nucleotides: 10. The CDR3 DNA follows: TGTGCCAGCACCTTTAATAGCGGGGGGTTTGAGCAGTACTTC. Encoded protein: CASTFNSGGFEQYF.

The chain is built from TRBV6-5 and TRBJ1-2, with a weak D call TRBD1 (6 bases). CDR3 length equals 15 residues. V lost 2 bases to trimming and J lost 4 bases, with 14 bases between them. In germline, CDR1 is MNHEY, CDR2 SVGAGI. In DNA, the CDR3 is TGTGCCAGCAGTTACAATTCGGACAGAAGCTATGGCTACACCTTC. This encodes CASSYNSDRSYGYTF.

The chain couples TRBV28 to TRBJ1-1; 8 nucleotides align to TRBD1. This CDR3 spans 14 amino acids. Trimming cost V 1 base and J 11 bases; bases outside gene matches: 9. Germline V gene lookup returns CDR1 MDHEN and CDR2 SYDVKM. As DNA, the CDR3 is TGTGCCAGCAGTTTATCTCAGGGGGCGAGAAGCGCTTTCTTT. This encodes CASSLSQGARSAFF.

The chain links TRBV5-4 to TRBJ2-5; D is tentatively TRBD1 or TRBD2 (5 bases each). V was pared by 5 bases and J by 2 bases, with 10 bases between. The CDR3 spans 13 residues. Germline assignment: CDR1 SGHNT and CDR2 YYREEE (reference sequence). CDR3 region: CASSRGPQETQYF. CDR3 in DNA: TGTGCCAGCAGTCGGGGACCTCAAGAGACCCAGTACTTC.

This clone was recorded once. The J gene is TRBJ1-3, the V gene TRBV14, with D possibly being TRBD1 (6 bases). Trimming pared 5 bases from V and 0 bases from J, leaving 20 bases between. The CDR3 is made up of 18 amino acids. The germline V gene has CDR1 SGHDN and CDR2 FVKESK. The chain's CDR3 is CASSSQGLLKTSGNTIYF. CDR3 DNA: TGTGCCAGCAGCTCACAGGGACTACTGAAGACCTCTGGAAACACCATATATTTT.

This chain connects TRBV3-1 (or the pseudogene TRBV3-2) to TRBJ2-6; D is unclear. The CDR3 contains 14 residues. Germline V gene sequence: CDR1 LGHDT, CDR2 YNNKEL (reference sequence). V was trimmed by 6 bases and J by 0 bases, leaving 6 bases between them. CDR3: CASSTDSGANVLTF. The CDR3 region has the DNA TGTGCCAGCAGTACGGACTCTGGGGCCAACGTCCTGACTTTC.

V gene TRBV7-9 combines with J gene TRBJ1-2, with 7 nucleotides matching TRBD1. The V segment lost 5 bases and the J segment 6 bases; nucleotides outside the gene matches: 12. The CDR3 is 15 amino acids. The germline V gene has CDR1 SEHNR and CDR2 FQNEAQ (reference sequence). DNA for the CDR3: TGTGCCAGCAGCGCACACAGGGGAATATTCGATGGCTACACCTTC. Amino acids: CASSAHRGIFDGYTF.

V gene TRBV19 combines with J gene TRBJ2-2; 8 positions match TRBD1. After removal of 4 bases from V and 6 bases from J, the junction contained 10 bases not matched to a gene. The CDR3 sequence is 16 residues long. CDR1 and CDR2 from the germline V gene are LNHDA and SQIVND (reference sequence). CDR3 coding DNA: TGTGCCAGTAGTAGACAGGGGCCCGATGGGGCCGGGGAGCTGTTTTTT. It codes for CASSRQGPDGAGELFF.

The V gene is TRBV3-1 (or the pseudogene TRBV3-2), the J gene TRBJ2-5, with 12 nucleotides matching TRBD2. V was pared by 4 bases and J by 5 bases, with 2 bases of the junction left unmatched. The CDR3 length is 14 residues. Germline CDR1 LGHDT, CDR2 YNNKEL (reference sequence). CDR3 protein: CASSPLAGGETQYF. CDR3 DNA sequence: TGTGCCAGCAGCCCCCTAGCGGGGGGGGAGACCCAGTACTTC.

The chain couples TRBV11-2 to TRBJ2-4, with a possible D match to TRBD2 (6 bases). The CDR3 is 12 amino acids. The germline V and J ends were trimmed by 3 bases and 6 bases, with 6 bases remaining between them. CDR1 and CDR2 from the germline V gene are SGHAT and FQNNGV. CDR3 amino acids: CASSLGGNIQYF. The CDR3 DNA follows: TGTGCCAGCAGCTTGGGGGGAAACATTCAGTACTTC.

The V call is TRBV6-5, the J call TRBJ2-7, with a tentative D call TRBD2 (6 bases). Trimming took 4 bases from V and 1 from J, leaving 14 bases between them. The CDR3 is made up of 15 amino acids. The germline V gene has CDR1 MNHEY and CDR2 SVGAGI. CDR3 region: CASSLFGTSSYEQYF. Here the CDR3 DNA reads TGTGCCAGCAGTTTATTCGGGACTTCTTCCTACGAGCAGTACTTC.

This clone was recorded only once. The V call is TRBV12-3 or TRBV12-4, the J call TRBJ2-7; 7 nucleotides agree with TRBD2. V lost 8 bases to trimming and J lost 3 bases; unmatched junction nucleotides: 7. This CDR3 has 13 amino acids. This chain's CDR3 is CASVSSGYYEQYF. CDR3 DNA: TGTGCCAGCGTATCTAGCGGATACTACGAGCAGTACTTC.

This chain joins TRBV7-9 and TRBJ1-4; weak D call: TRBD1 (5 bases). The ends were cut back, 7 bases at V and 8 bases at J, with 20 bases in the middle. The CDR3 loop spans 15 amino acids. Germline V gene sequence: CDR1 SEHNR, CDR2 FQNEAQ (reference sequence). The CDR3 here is CASIVGGGSTEKLFF. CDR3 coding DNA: TGTGCCAGCATCGTTGGCGGGGGGTCTACCGAAAAACTGTTTTTT.

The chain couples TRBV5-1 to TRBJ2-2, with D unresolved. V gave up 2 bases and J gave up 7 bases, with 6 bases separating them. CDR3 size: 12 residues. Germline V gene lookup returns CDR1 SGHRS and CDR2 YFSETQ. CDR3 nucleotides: TGCGCCAGCAGCTTCGACGACGGGGAGCTGTTTTTT. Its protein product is CASSFDDGELFF. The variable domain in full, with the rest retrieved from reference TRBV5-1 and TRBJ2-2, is KAGVTQTPRYLIKTRGQQVTLSCSPISGHRSVSWYQQTPGQGLQFLFEYFSETQRNKGNFPGRFSGRQFSNSRSEMNVSTLELGDSALYLCASSFDDGELFFGEGSRLTVL.

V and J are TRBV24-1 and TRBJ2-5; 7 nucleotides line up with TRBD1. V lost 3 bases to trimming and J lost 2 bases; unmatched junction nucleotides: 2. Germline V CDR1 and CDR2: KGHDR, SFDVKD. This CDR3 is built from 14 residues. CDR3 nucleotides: TGTGCCACCAGTGATAAGGACAGGCAAGAGACCCAGTACTTC. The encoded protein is CATSDKDRQETQYF.

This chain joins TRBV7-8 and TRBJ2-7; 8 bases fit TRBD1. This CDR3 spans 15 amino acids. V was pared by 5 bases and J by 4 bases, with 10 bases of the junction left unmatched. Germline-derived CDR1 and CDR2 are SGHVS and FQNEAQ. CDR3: CASSRGTGGRYEQYF. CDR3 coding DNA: TGTGCCAGCAGCCGGGGCACAGGGGGAAGGTACGAGCAGTACTTC.

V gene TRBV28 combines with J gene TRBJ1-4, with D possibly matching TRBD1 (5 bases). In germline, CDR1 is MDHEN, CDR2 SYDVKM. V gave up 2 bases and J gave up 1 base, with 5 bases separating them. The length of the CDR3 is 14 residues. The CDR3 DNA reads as TGTGCCAGCAGTTTAGGGGGAACTAATGAAAAACTGTTTTTT. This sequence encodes CASSLGGTNEKLFF.